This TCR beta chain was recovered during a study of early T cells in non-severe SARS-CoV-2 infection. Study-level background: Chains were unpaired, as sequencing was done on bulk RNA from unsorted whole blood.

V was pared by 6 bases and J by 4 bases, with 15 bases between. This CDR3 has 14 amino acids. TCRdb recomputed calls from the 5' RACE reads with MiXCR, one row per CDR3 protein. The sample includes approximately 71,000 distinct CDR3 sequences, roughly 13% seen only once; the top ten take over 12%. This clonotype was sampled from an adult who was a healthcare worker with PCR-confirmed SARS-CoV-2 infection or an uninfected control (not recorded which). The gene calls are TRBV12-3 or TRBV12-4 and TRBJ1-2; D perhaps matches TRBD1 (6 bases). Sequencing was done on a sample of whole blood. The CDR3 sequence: CASRETGTPYGYTF. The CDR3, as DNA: TGTGCCAGCAGGGAGACCGGGACACCCTATGGCTACACCTTC.